This TCR beta chain was sequenced during a study of beta chain features in type 1 diabetes. Every isolated RNA sample was fully reverse transcribed, so sequencing captured expressed TCRB transcripts. Deep immunoSEQ sequencing covered naive, central memory and regulatory T cell samples. Assay: immunoSEQ multiplex PCR; the TCRdb copy retains only in-frame clones and omits some. The sample consists of about 270,000 clones, roughly an eighth of them appearing once. Study-wide findings and caveats: It was among patients, rather than healthy donors, that naive, central memory and Treg TCRB repertoires appeared more similar. For type 1 diabetes patients, VDJ junctions showed fewer insertions and more deletions. Among all four CD4+ subsets, Type 1 diabetes patients had TCRB CDR3s that were moderately but significantly shorter.

Germline V gene lookup returns CDR1 SGHTA and CDR2 FQGTGA. The CDR3 consists of 16 residues. Trimming removed 0 bases from V and 7 bases from J, with 15 bases in between. This clone came up a few times. What it binds is unknown. The chain is built from TRBV7-3 and TRBJ2-2, with D tentatively TRBD1 (6 bases). Material: naive CD4+ T cells from blood. The TCR comes from a man aged 25 to 40 with type 1 diabetes. The CDR3, as DNA: TGTGCCAGCAGCTTAACCTTTGTGTCAGGGGTCGGGGAGCTGTTTTTT. It encodes CASSLTFVSGVGELFF.